This TCR beta chain was obtained from a study of T cells in Graves' hyperthyroidism and ophthalmopathy. This CDR3 is built from 15 residues. The germline gives CDR1 SEHNR, CDR2 FQNEAQ (reference sequence). V lost 4 bases to trimming and J lost 1 base, with 13 bases between them. No ophthalmopathy progression within 18 months constituted stable Graves' hyperthyroidism. From RNA transcripts, TCR beta CDR3 regions were amplified. TCR CDR3 regions were first amplified by RT-PCR with HTBI primers. One entry per CDR3 protein, called by TCRdb with MiXCR from the multiplex PCR reads. The sample carries about 580,000 distinct CDR3 sequences, roughly 46% recorded once. This clonotype was counted ten times or more.

Specimen: peripheral blood or thyroid tissue (not recorded which). The chain has TRBV7-9 and TRBJ1-1; TRBD1 is a possible D gene (5 bases). The source is a woman aged 18-29 years with Graves' hyperthyroidism. Written as DNA, the CDR3 is TGTGCCAGCAGCTCACCCAGGGACGGGAACACTGAAGCTTTCTTT. Its protein product is CASSSPRDGNTEAFF.